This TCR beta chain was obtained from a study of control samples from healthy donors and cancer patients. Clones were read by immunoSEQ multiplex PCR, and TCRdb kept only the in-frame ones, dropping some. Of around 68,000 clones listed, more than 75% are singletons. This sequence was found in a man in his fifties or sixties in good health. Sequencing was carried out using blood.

The CDR3 DNA reads as TGCGCCAGCAGTGCAGGGACAGCCTCTCGGGGGGAGACCCAGTACTTC. Translated, it gives CASSAGTASRGETQYF. The chain links TRBV5-1 to TRBJ2-5; possible D gene TRBD1, 7 bases. With 5 bases removed from V and 5 bases from J, the gap between germline ends came to 22 bases. The CDR3 has 16 amino acids. Germline V lookup: CDR1 SGHRS, CDR2 YFSETQ. The full variable domain, in which reference TRBV5-1 and TRBJ2-5 provide the parts outside the CDR3, is KAGVTQTPRYLIKTRGQQVTLSCSPISGHRSVSWYQQTPGQGLQFLFEYFSETQRNKGNFPGRFSGRQFSNSRSEMNVSTLELGDSALYLCASSAGTASRGETQYFGPGTRLLVL.